The next 29 T cell receptor beta chains were all read from a single sample in a study of T-cell reconstitution after alpha-beta-depleted transplantation in children (dated by TCRdb to 2016 to 2017). The protocol used for the library was PCR. Sequencing instrument: Illumina HiSeq 2500. TCR libraries were prepared with molecular barcoding, using unique molecular identifiers to normalize TCRbeta repertoire quantification. TCRdb redid the processing of the public reads, applying fastp at Q25 and MiXCR, and retained in-frame beta chains. CDR3 protein duplicates are merged, each entry listing the most common genes and DNA. In this sample the table shows about 580,000 distinct CDR3 sequences, roughly 23% of which occur a single time. The ten most abundant clones make up 13% to 15% of the sample. Sample treatment or condition, as interpreted from the label and publication: allogeneic hematopoietic cell transplantation with graft depleted of TCRalphabeta T cells and CD19 B cells.

This specimen was PBMCs, mostly from graft donor cells, taken 360 days after TCRalphabeta/CD19-depleted stem cell transplant. These receptors were taken from a boy younger than two who had a stem cell transplant for acute myeloid leukemia, so the T cells may come from the graft donor.

V gene TRBV9 combines with J gene TRBJ2-1; possible D gene TRBD1, 5 bases. The CDR3 sequence is 10 residues long. In germline, CDR1 is SGDLS, CDR2 YYNGEE. The V gene lost 1 base and the J gene lost 12 bases, with 5 bases spanning the gap. The CDR3 here is CASSVQGQFF. The CDR3 coding sequence is TGTGCCAGCAGCGTACAGGGGCAGTTCTTC.

In its sample, this clonotype was seen many times. The CDR3: CASSVEGGIKNIQYF. For the CDR3, the DNA is TGTGCCAGCAGCGTAGAGGGGGGGATAAAAAACATTCAGTACTTC. This rearrangement joins TRBV9 to TRBJ2-4; D is perhaps TRBD2 (7 bases). The CDR3 has 15 amino acids. V shed 0 bases and J shed 4 bases, with 11 bases lying between them. The germline V gene encodes CDR1 SGDLS and CDR2 YYNGEE.

A few counts support this clonotype. The rearrangement joins TRBV5-4 to TRBJ1-1; tentatively, D is TRBD1 (5 bases). V lost 2 bases, J lost 2 bases, and 22 bases lay in between. The CDR3 length is 18 residues. Per the germline V gene, CDR1 is SGHNT and CDR2 is YYREEE (reference sequence). The CDR3 region has the DNA TGTGCCAGCAGCTTCTGGGTTCCTCGTCAGGGTAATAACACTGAAGCTTTCTTT. Encoded protein: CASSFWVPRQGNNTEAFF.

CDR3 nucleotides: TGTGCTAGTGGTTTGGCCCCACGTCAGGCAGGGGACGCCGAGGGAACTGAAGCTTTCTTT. Encoded protein: CASGLAPRQAGDAEGTEAFF. This sequence joins TRBV12-5 and TRBJ1-1; weak D call: TRBD1 (6 bases). Per germline, CDR1 LGHNT and CDR2 FRNRAP. The CDR3 spans 20 residues. V was trimmed by 1 base and J by 5 bases, leaving 29 bases between them.

This clonotype appeared many times. This chain connects TRBV24-1 to TRBJ1-4; D ambiguous. The germline gives CDR1 KGHDR, CDR2 SFDVKD. V lost 2 bases, J lost 7 bases, and 7 bases lay in between. CDR3 length: 13 residues. The CDR3 protein is CATSDWGGEKLFF. The CDR3 DNA reads as TGTGCCACCAGTGATTGGGGTGGTGAAAAACTGTTTTTT.

The V call is TRBV23-1, the J call TRBJ2-6; D is possibly TRBD1 or TRBD2 (5 bases each). TRBV23-1 is sorted into the ORF group, with uncertain function. V lost 0 bases and J 2 bases, leaving 17 bases between the germline ends. The CDR3 is 19 amino acids. The CDR3 region is CASSQSAGTTQTGANVLTF. CDR3 coding DNA: TGCGCCAGCAGTCAATCGGCCGGGACGACCCAAACTGGGGCCAACGTCCTGACTTTC.

The V call is TRBV6-5, the J call TRBJ1-4; 7 nucleotides line up with TRBD1. This CDR3 is built from 15 residues. The V gene's germline CDR1 is MNHEY and CDR2 SVGAGI. V shed 2 bases, J shed 4 bases, and the junction held 4 bases outside the gene matches. DNA for the CDR3: TGTGCCAGCAGTTACGAAGGACAGGTTAATGAAAAACTGTTTTTT. Protein sequence: CASSYEGQVNEKLFF.

The chain is built from TRBV9 and TRBJ2-5, with 9 positions matching TRBD1. CDR3 length: 14 residues. In germline, CDR1 is SGDLS, CDR2 YYNGEE. V was pared by 3 bases and J by 5 bases, with 5 bases of the junction left unmatched. The CDR3 region is CASSDRGREETQYF. The CDR3 DNA reads as TGTGCCAGCAGCGACAGGGGGCGCGAGGAGACCCAGTACTTC. Using reference TRBV9 and TRBJ2-5 for the parts outside the CDR3, the full variable domain is DSGVTQTPKHLITATGQRVTLRCSPRSGDLSVYWYQQSLDQGLQFLIQYYNGEERAKGNILERFSAQQFPDLHSELNLSSLELGDSALYFCASSDRGREETQYFGPGTRLLVL.

This clonotype occurred once. The chain uses TRBV6-2 or TRBV6-3 and TRBJ2-7, with 8 nucleotides matching TRBD1. The CDR3 extends over 16 amino acids. Germline assignment: CDR1 MNHEY and CDR2 SVGEGT. V lost 0 bases to trimming and J lost 4 bases; unmatched junction nucleotides: 8. CDR3 protein: CASSYSKWDRRYEQYF. CDR3 in DNA: TGTGCCAGCAGTTACTCCAAGTGGGACAGGAGGTACGAGCAGTACTTC.

This clonotype was picked up many times. This chain links TRBV9 with TRBJ2-1; D ambiguous. Trimming took 2 bases from V and 5 from J, leaving 5 bases between them. The CDR3 runs 12 residues. CDR1 is SGDLS and CDR2 is YYNGEE in the germline V gene. In DNA form, the CDR3 reads TGTGCCAGCAGCGTGTGGGACAATGAGCAGTTCTTC. It codes for CASSVWDNEQFF.

This clonotype was seen only a few times. The J gene is TRBJ2-3, the V gene TRBV5-1; possible D gene TRBD2, 7 bases. The CDR3 is made up of 17 amino acids. The germline V gene encodes CDR1 SGHRS and CDR2 YFSETQ. The V end was cut by 5 bases, the J end by 6 bases, with 25 bases between. The CDR3 sequence is CASRKTEVAGALDTQYF. The CDR3 DNA follows: TGCGCCAGCAGGAAAACCGAGGTGGCGGGGGCCTTGGATACGCAGTATTTT.

V and J are TRBV7-9 and TRBJ2-3; no clear D gene. V was cut by 2 bases and J by 0 bases, with 9 bases left in between. CDR1 SEHNR and CDR2 FQNEAQ come from the germline V gene (reference sequence). CDR3 size: 15 residues. This CDR3 reads CASSLRQFSTDTQYF. As DNA, the CDR3 is TGTGCCAGCAGCTTACGGCAGTTCAGCACAGATACGCAGTATTTT.

V is TRBV7-2 and J is TRBJ2-5; 12 bases fit TRBD2. Germline V gene sequence: CDR1 SGHTA, CDR2 FQGNSA. Trimming cost V 3 bases and J 5 bases; bases outside gene matches: 7. CDR3 length equals 16 residues. CDR3 in amino acids: CASSLGLAGVSETQYF. DNA for the CDR3: TGTGCCAGCAGCTTGGGACTAGCGGGTGTCAGTGAGACCCAGTACTTC.

The V gene is TRBV6-2 or TRBV6-3, the J gene TRBJ2-7, with 8 bases lining up with TRBD2. Germline trimming cut 6 bases from V and 3 bases from J; bases unmatched to any gene: 7. Germline-derived CDR1 and CDR2 are MNHEY and SVGEGT. This CDR3 is built from 14 residues. The CDR3 reads CASRRAGASYEQYV. In nucleotides, the CDR3 is TGTGCCAGCAGACGAGCGGGGGCGAGCTACGAGCAGTACGTC.

This clonotype was counted only a few times. This chain connects TRBV29-1 to TRBJ1-1; D is uncertain. CDR1 SQVTM and CDR2 ANQGSEA come from the germline V gene. Trimming shortened V by 1 base and J by 6 bases, and 9 bases separated the two germline ends. This CDR3 contains 12 residues. The CDR3 region has the DNA TGCAGCGTTGAAGTTGGCTACTCTGAAGCTTTCTTT. Translating gives CSVEVGYSEAFF.

The chain employs TRBV7-9 and TRBJ2-5; no reliable D call. V lost 5 bases, J lost 0 bases, and 19 bases lay in between. CDR1 SEHNR and CDR2 FQNEAQ come from the germline V gene (reference sequence). The CDR3 runs to 17 residues. The CDR3 loop is CASSRYVTSDYQETQYF. CDR3 DNA sequence: TGTGCCAGCAGCCGATACGTCACAAGCGATTACCAAGAGACCCAGTACTTC.

In its sample, this clonotype was seen a few times. The gene calls are TRBV20-1 and TRBJ2-1; D unclear. CDR1 DFQATT and CDR2 SNEGSKA come from the germline V gene (reference sequence). There are 14 residues in the CDR3. V gave up 3 bases and J gave up 3 bases, with 12 bases separating them. The CDR3 reads CSASPGQFYNEQFF. CDR3 DNA: TGCAGTGCTAGCCCTGGGCAGTTCTACAATGAGCAGTTCTTC.

This clonotype was picked up a small number of times. J is TRBJ2-1 and V is TRBV12-3 or TRBV12-4, with D possibly TRBD2 on 5 matching bases. The CDR3 has 12 amino acids. The ends were cut back, 6 bases at V and 15 bases at J, with 18 bases in the middle. In DNA, the CDR3 is TGTGCCAGCAGCAACGACTCGGGATGGGGGTTCTTC. It translates to CASSNDSGWGFF.

This rearrangement joins TRBV20-1 to TRBJ2-2; D may be TRBD1 (7 bases). Germline V gene lookup returns CDR1 DFQATT and CDR2 SNEGSKA (reference sequence). V was cut by 0 bases and J by 4 bases, with 12 bases left in between. This CDR3 region has 15 residues. The CDR3 spells CSARDQGGSTGELFF. Written as DNA, the CDR3 is TGCAGTGCTAGAGATCAGGGGGGCTCCACCGGGGAGCTGTTTTTT.

This clonotype has at least ten counts. V gene TRBV15 combines with J gene TRBJ2-2; no firm D call. This CDR3 comprises 10 residues. The ends were cut back, 8 bases at V and 8 bases at J, with 6 bases in the middle. The germline gives CDR1 LNHNV, CDR2 YYDKDF (reference sequence). The CDR3 region has the DNA TGTGCCACCTCAATTGGGGAGCTGTTTTTT. It encodes CATSIGELFF.

This clonotype came up many times. V usage is TRBV12-3 or TRBV12-4 and J usage is TRBJ1-2, with D tentatively TRBD1 (5 bases). The CDR3 sequence is 16 residues long. V lost 4 bases, J lost 0 bases, and 15 bases lay in between. DNA for the CDR3: TGTGCCAGCAGTTCTCATAGACAGCAAGCTAACTATGGCTACACCTTC. This codes for CASSSHRQQANYGYTF.

The rearrangement joins TRBV7-2 to TRBJ2-1; D possibly matches TRBD1 or TRBD2 (5 bases each). Deletions cut 2 bases from V and 6 bases from J, with 17 bases between. The CDR3 has 16 amino acids. Looked up from germline, CDR1 is SGHTA and CDR2 is FQGNSA. This CDR3 is CASSLPRGAPLNEQFF. CDR3 nucleotides: TGTGCCAGCAGCTTACCGAGAGGGGCGCCGCTCAATGAGCAGTTCTTC.

This clonotype was recorded only once. This chain uses TRBV19 with TRBJ1-2; 8 bases are a match to TRBD1. This CDR3 contains 13 residues. Germline assignment: CDR1 LNHDA and CDR2 SQIVND (reference sequence). V shed 5 bases and J 6 bases; nucleotides not matched to a gene: 5. In DNA, the CDR3 is TGTGCCAGTAGTCTGGACAGGGATGATGGCTACACCTTC. Its translation: CASSLDRDDGYTF.

This clonotype occurred many times. V and J are TRBV20-1 and TRBJ2-1; weak D call: TRBD2 (6 bases). Germline lookup yields CDR1 DFQATT and CDR2 SNEGSKA (reference sequence). The CDR3 has 17 residues. V was clipped by 2 bases and J by 5 bases, with 22 bases between them. CDR3: CSARQVRASVVNNEQFF. CDR3 sequence (DNA): TGCAGTGCTAGACAGGTTCGGGCTAGCGTGGTTAACAATGAGCAGTTCTTC.

The chain is built from TRBV20-1 and TRBJ2-2; 8 positions match TRBD2. The CDR3 loop spans 19 amino acids. The ends lost 0 bases at V and 0 bases at J; junction bases unmatched: 12. From germline, CDR1 is DFQATT and CDR2 SNEGSKA (reference sequence). CDR3 sequence: CSARDTYEVAGPNTGELFF. CDR3 DNA sequence: TGCAGTGCTAGAGATACCTATGAAGTAGCGGGGCCGAACACCGGGGAGCTGTTTTTT.

The rearrangement uses TRBV5-1 and TRBJ2-7; no clear D gene. Germline V CDR1 and CDR2: SGHRS, YFSETQ. The CDR3 extends over 12 amino acids. Trimming left V 7 bases short and J 0 bases short, with 8 bases between. Here the CDR3 reads CASGGNSYEQYF. Written as DNA, the CDR3 is TGCGCCAGCGGCGGAAACTCCTACGAGCAGTACTTC.

The chain uses TRBV7-2 and TRBJ2-7; tentatively, D is TRBD1 (6 bases). The CDR3 is made up of 17 amino acids. The germline V and J ends were trimmed by 4 bases and 2 bases, with 21 bases remaining between them. CDR1 SGHTA and CDR2 FQGNSA come from the germline V gene. This CDR3 is CASSSTGTPLLTYEQYF. CDR3 bases: TGTGCCAGCAGCTCCACAGGGACACCCCTTCTTACCTACGAGCAGTACTTC.

The J gene is TRBJ1-1, the V gene TRBV29-1; TRBD1 might be the D (5 bases). CDR3 size: 11 residues. The germline V gene has CDR1 SQVTM and CDR2 ANQGSEA. Between the trimmed V and J ends, which lost 3 bases and 5 bases, there was a span of 7 bases. The CDR3 loop is CSVDWGTEAFF. In nucleotides, the CDR3 is TGCAGCGTTGACTGGGGGACTGAAGCTTTCTTT.

V gene TRBV6-1 combines with J gene TRBJ1-5; 7 bases are shared with TRBD1. V was pared by 4 bases and J by 4 bases, with 7 bases of the junction left unmatched. The V gene's germline CDR1 is MNHNS and CDR2 SASEGT. The CDR3 covers 15 residues. This CDR3 is CASSARQGRNQPQHF. CDR3 nucleotides: TGTGCCAGCAGTGCCCGACAGGGACGGAATCAGCCCCAGCATTTT.